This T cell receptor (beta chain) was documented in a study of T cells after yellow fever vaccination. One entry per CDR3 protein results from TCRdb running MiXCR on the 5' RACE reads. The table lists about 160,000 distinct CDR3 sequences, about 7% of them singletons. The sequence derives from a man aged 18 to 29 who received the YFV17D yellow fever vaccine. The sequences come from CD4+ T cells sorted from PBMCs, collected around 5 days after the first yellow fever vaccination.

CDR3 DNA sequence: TGCAGCGTGGGAAGCGGGGGGAGACAGTTCTTC. Protein sequence: CSVGSGGRQFF. J is TRBJ2-1 and V is TRBV29-1, with 9 bases matching TRBD2. J lost 13 bases, V lost 6 bases, and 7 bases had no gene match. The CDR3 contains 11 residues. Germline loops: CDR1 SQVTM, CDR2 ANQGSEA.